One sample yielded the 17 T cell receptor beta chains listed below, sequenced in a study of metastatic and nonmetastatic thyroid tumors. Patients underwent thyroid surgery, and none had received any treatment before it. TCRdb recomputed clones from the PCR reads via MiXCR. This table holds some 10,000 clones, around 30% found once. The sequencing input was tumor tissue. The source of these receptors is a male donor with papillary thyroid cancer or a benign thyroid nodule (not recorded which). Some clones in this sample may be carry-over from other donors' samples.

Ten or more counts support this clone. V usage is TRBV18 and J usage is TRBJ2-3; D ambiguous. V lost 2 bases, J lost 1 base, and 4 bases lay in between. CDR1 is KGHSH and CDR2 is LQKENI in the germline V gene. This CDR3 has 13 residues. The CDR3 DNA reads as TGTGCCAGCTCACCAGTAGGCACAGATACGCAGTATTTT. As protein: CASSPVGTDTQYF.

This clone was seen many times. A much larger clone lies one base from this, so it may be a read error. The rearrangement joins TRBV11-2 to TRBJ1-2, with 7 bases matching TRBD1. The CDR3 is 15 amino acids. Germline CDR1 SGHAT, CDR2 FQNNGV. CDR3 sequence: CASSLDRGQSYGHTF. The CDR3 DNA reads as TGTGCCAGCAGCTTAGATCGGGGACAGTCCTATGGCCACACCTTC.

The chain employs TRBV27 and TRBJ2-2, with TRBD2 matching 7 bases. Germline loops: CDR1 MNHEY, CDR2 SMNVEV (reference sequence). CDR3 size: 16 residues. The V gene end was trimmed by 5 bases and the J gene end by 1 base; junction bases not matched to a gene: 7. CDR3 in DNA: TGTGCCAGCAGTCCGCTAGCGGAGAGGAACACCGGGGAGCTGTTTTTT. It encodes CASSPLAERNTGELFF.

The gene calls are TRBV5-1 and TRBJ2-1, with D perhaps assigned TRBD1 or TRBD2 (6 bases each). Germline V CDR1 and CDR2: SGHRS, YFSETQ. This CDR3 comprises 15 residues. V lost 2 bases and J lost 4, with 13 bases in between. The CDR3 protein is CASSFVGGRYNEQFF. Written as DNA, the CDR3 is TGCGCCAGCAGCTTCGTGGGGGGCCGGTACAATGAGCAGTTCTTC.

This clone is medium-sized by share. This chain connects TRBV9 to TRBJ2-7, with TRBD2 matching 9 bases. From germline, CDR1 is SGDLS and CDR2 YYNGEE. The V and J ends lost 3 bases and 0 bases, in that order; junction bases with no gene match: 7. This CDR3 spans 16 amino acids. The CDR3 loop is CASSAPRLAASYEQYF. CDR3 bases: TGTGCCAGCAGCGCCCCTCGACTAGCGGCCTCCTACGAGCAGTACTTC.

V usage is TRBV5-1 and J usage is TRBJ2-1; D is undetermined. The CDR3 is made up of 15 amino acids. The V end was cut by 2 bases, the J end by 7 bases, with 16 bases between. The V gene's germline CDR1 is SGHRS and CDR2 YFSETQ. The CDR3 spells CASSFEAALGNEQFF. CDR3 DNA: TGCGCCAGCAGCTTCGAAGCCGCCTTAGGGAATGAGCAGTTCTTC.

V usage is TRBV7-6 and J usage is TRBJ2-7, with a tentative D call TRBD1 (6 bases). V dropped 3 bases and J dropped 2 bases, with 14 bases sitting between them. The germline V gene encodes CDR1 SGHVS and CDR2 FNYEAQ. The CDR3 sequence is 15 residues long. CDR3 nucleotide sequence: TGTGCCAGCAGCTTGGGTACAAGGGGGACCTACGAGCAGTACTTC. It codes for CASSLGTRGTYEQYF.

The V and J genes are TRBV28 and TRBJ2-7; the D is unclear. V was pared by 6 bases and J by 4 bases, with 7 bases between. The germline CDR1 and CDR2 sequences are MDHEN and SYDVKM. The CDR3 is 11 residues long. CDR3 sequence (DNA): TGTGCCAGCAGCCCTGATTACGAGCAGTACTTC. This codes for CASSPDYEQYF.

This clone was seen a handful of times. The chain combines TRBV6-2 or TRBV6-3 with TRBJ1-2; D is possibly TRBD1 (5 bases). Germline V gene data show CDR1 as MNHEY and CDR2 as SVGEGT. This CDR3 spans 14 amino acids. Trimming removed 2 bases from V and 5 bases from J, with 12 bases in between. CDR3 DNA sequence: TGTGCCAGCAGTTACCAGGGTATGGGTTATGGCTACACCTTC. It is translated as CASSYQGMGYGYTF.

As regards this clone: The junction departs from the called germline gene at one end, perhaps through a read error. The V gene is TRBV20-1, the J gene TRBJ1-2; D is unclear. The CDR3 spans 12 residues. Per the germline V gene, CDR1 is DFQATT and CDR2 is SNEGSKA (reference sequence). CDR3 sequence: CSARGKTAGYTF. The CDR3 region has the DNA TGCAGTGCGAGAGGGAAGACGGCTGGCTACACCTTC.

This clone has a handful of counts. The chain couples TRBV6-1 to TRBJ1-5; TRBD1 might be the D (6 bases). V lost 2 bases and J lost 3, with 14 bases in between. CDR3 length: 16 amino acids. In germline, CDR1 is MNHNS, CDR2 SASEGT. The DNA of the CDR3 is TGTGCCAGCAGTGAATTTGGGGGCGCTATCAATCAGCCCCAGCATTTT. Its protein product is CASSEFGGAINQPQHF.

This clone was detected many times. Additional DNA sequences in this sample encode the identical CDR3. The chain links TRBV6-1 to TRBJ1-6; D is unclear. From germline, CDR1 is MNHNS and CDR2 SASEGT. The length of the CDR3 is 15 residues. V lost 8 bases and J lost 9, with 20 bases in between. CDR3 sequence (DNA): TGTGCCAGCGGTGTGGAGACGGTCGGGAGTTCACCCCTCCACTTT. It yields the protein CASGVETVGSSPLHF.

The chain has TRBV5-1 and TRBJ1-6, with D maybe TRBD1 (6 bases). The CDR3 extends over 15 amino acids. V was shortened by 4 bases and J by 7 bases, with 15 bases between the two germline ends. Germline assignment: CDR1 SGHRS and CDR2 YFSETQ. The CDR3 region is CASSPQTGDNSPLHF. The DNA of the CDR3 is TGCGCCAGCAGCCCACAGACAGGAGACAATTCACCCCTCCACTTT.

This clone is judged medium-sized. The rearrangement uses TRBV6-1 and TRBJ1-1; 9 nucleotides line up with TRBD1. Per germline, CDR1 MNHNS and CDR2 SASEGT. Trimming removed 6 bases from V and 0 bases from J; junction bases left unmatched: 2. The CDR3 extends over 14 amino acids. CDR3 sequence (DNA): TGTGCCAGCAGCCGGACAGGGGTGAACACTGAAGCTTTCTTT. It yields the protein CASSRTGVNTEAFF.

This clone is termed medium-sized. V is TRBV20-1 and J is TRBJ1-6, with 8 bases matching TRBD1. This CDR3 contains 16 residues. The V segment lost 4 bases and the J segment 6 bases; nucleotides outside the gene matches: 11. Germline V gene sequence: CDR1 DFQATT, CDR2 SNEGSKA (reference sequence). CDR3 loop: CSANDSGTGGNSPLHF. The CDR3 coding sequence is TGCAGTGCTAACGACTCCGGGACAGGTGGTAATTCACCCCTCCACTTT.

This clone appeared a few times. The sample holds other DNA sequences that translate to the same CDR3. The chain combines TRBV20-1 with TRBJ2-2; 10 bases line up with TRBD2. J was trimmed by 3 bases and V by 0 bases; bases with no gene match: 1. Germline V gives CDR1 DFQATT, CDR2 SNEGSKA (reference sequence). CDR3 length: 15 residues. The CDR3 loop reads CSARDLAGDTGELFF. Written as DNA, the CDR3 is TGCAGTGCTAGAGATCTAGCGGGGGACACCGGGGAGCTGTTTTTT.

This clone showed up many times. This chain joins TRBV15 and TRBJ2-1; TRBD2 aligns across 14 bases. V was pared by 0 bases and J by 4 bases, with 5 bases of the junction left unmatched. The CDR3 spans 18 residues. Germline lookup yields CDR1 LNHNV and CDR2 YYDKDF (reference sequence). CDR3 loop: CATSRELGLAGVYNEQFF. The CDR3, as DNA: TGTGCCACCAGCAGAGAACTGGGACTAGCGGGAGTGTACAATGAGCAGTTCTTC.